Each of the 10 T cell receptor beta chains below was sequenced from the same sample in a study of shared clonotypes between healthy human individuals. Some clones are missing from TCRdb's copy, which holds only in-frame ones; the method was immunoSEQ multiplex PCR. The data contain more than 900,000 clones, 75% to 80% of them singletons. The sample was memory CD4+ T cells from PBMCs. Subset meaning: CD45RA-negative fraction. All receptors come from a man younger than 35 in good health. Some clones in this sample may be carry-over from other donors' samples.

As to this clone: An end of the junction differs from the germline gene, which may be a read error. This sequence joins TRBV5-5 and TRBJ1-1, with D uncertain. The CDR3 runs to 13 residues. Germline CDR1 SGHKS, CDR2 YYEKEE (reference sequence). The CDR3 DNA is TGTGCCAGCAGCTTTAATACCCCCACTGAGGCTTTCTTT. Protein: CASSFNTPTEAFF. Full variable domain (rest looked up from reference TRBV5-5 and TRBJ1-1): DAGVTQSPTHLIKTRGQQVTLRCSPISGHKSVSWYQQVLGQGPQFIFQYYEKEERGRGNFPDRFSARQFPNYSSELNVNALLLGDSALYLCASSFNTPTEAFFGQGTRLTVV.

The V call is TRBV12-5, the J call TRBJ1-1; tentative D call: TRBD1 (6 bases). With 5 bases removed from V and 5 bases from J, the gap between germline ends came to 12 bases. The CDR3 extends over 13 amino acids. The germline CDR1 and CDR2 sequences are LGHNT and FRNRAP. This CDR3 reads CASGLSGVTEAFF. The CDR3 DNA follows: TGTGCTAGTGGTCTCTCAGGGGTTACTGAAGCTTTCTTT.

The chain links TRBV30 to TRBJ2-7; either TRBD1 or TRBD2 may fit D (5 bases each). Per germline, CDR1 GTSNPN and CDR2 SVGIG (reference sequence). Trimming shortened V by 2 bases and J by 7 bases, and 24 bases separated the two germline ends. The CDR3 runs 16 residues. CDR3 sequence reads: CAWSPPPGTHRREQYF. The CDR3 nucleotides are TGTGCCTGGAGTCCCCCCCCGGGGACCCACCGTCGGGAGCAGTACTTC.

The CDR3 bases are TGTGCCAGCAGAGACGGGGACAGCGGATACAATGAGCAGTTCTTC. It encodes CASRDGDSGYNEQFF. This chain connects TRBV6-5 to TRBJ2-1; 7 bases are shared with TRBD1. The CDR3 runs 15 residues. V was pared by 6 bases and J by 4 bases, with 9 bases of the junction left unmatched. In germline, CDR1 is MNHEY, CDR2 SVGAGI.

The chain recombines TRBV7-6 with TRBJ1-1, with 11 bases that match TRBD1. CDR1 and CDR2 from the germline V gene are SGHVS and FNYEAQ. The CDR3 runs 15 residues. Trimming took 5 bases from V and 4 from J; bases not matched to a gene: 6. The CDR3: CASSIQGQGGTEAFF. In nucleotides, the CDR3 is TGTGCCAGCAGCATCCAGGGACAGGGGGGCACTGAAGCTTTCTTT.

The V and J genes are TRBV7-9 and TRBJ1-3, with D possibly being TRBD1 (6 bases). V dropped 6 bases and J dropped 1 base, with 13 bases sitting between them. This CDR3 has 15 amino acids. The germline CDR1 and CDR2 sequences are SEHNR and FQNEAQ (reference sequence). This CDR3 reads CASRFGTLSGNTIYF. CDR3 DNA sequence: TGTGCCAGCAGATTCGGGACATTATCTGGAAACACCATATATTTT.

The chain carries TRBV6-5 and TRBJ1-2, with TRBD1 matching 7 bases. The CDR3 is made up of 14 amino acids. The trim removed 5 bases at V and 4 bases at J, leaving 7 bases unmatched. The germline CDR1 and CDR2 sequences are MNHEY and SVGAGI. CDR3 sequence (DNA): TGTGCCAGCAGTGGACAGGAGGGGGTCTATGGCTACACCTTC. Its translation: CASSGQEGVYGYTF.

Remarks on this clone: One junction end disagrees with the germline gene, perhaps due to a read error. Other DNA sequences in the sample encode the same CDR3. The chain combines TRBV2 with TRBJ2-7; D remains unclear. The CDR3 consists of 12 residues. Germline CDR1 and CDR2: SNHLY and FYNNEI. The CDR3 region is CASSELPYEQYF. The DNA of the CDR3 is TGTGCCAGCAGTGAGTTGCCCTACGAACAGTACTTC.

The genes are TRBV27 and TRBJ1-1; D is possibly TRBD1 (6 bases). The V gene lost 2 bases and the J gene lost 4 bases, with 11 bases spanning the gap. CDR3 length: 14 amino acids. The V gene's germline CDR1 is MNHEY and CDR2 SMNVEV (reference sequence). The CDR3 spells CASSLHRGPTEAFF. The CDR3 nucleotides read TGTGCCAGCAGTTTACATCGGGGGCCCACTGAAGCTTTCTTT.

The chain combines TRBV11-2 with TRBJ1-3; 10 bases map to TRBD1. The CDR3 is 17 amino acids. Trimming cost V 4 bases and J 4 bases; bases outside gene matches: 10. Looked up from germline, CDR1 is SGHAT and CDR2 is FQNNGV. The CDR3 DNA sequence: TGTGCCAGCAGCTCATACACTTGGACAGGGGGAGGAAACACCATATATTTT. As protein: CASSSYTWTGGGNTIYF.